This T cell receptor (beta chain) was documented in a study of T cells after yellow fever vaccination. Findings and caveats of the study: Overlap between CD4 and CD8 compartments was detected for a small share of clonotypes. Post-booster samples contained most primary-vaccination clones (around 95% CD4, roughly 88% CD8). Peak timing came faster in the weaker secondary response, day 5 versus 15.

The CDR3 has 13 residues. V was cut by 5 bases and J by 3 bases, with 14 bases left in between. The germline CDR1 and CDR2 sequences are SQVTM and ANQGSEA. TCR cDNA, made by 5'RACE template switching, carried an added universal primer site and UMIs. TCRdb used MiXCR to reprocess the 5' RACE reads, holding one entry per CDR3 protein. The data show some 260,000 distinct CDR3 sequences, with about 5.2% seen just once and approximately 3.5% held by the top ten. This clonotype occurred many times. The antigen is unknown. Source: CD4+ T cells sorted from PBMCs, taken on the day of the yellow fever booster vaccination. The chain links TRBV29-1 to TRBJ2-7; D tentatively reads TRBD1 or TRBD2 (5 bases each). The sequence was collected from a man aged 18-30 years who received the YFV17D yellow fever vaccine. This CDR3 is CSVSAGANYEQYF. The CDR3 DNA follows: TGCAGCGTTTCCGCCGGGGCCAACTACGAGCAGTACTTC.